This passage covers 24 T cell receptor beta chains from one sample sequenced in a study of cytomegalovirus exposure and HLA in healthy donors. PCR involved 60 Vbeta and 13 Jbeta primers. Repertoires were generated with immunoSEQ multiplex PCR, while TCRdb's copy carries only in-frame clones and drops some. Among tens of thousands of clones listed, roughly 80% were seen once. The sequencing input was PBMCs. The receptors come from a girl aged 2 to 9 in good health and CMV-seropositive.

This chain links TRBV30 with TRBJ2-7; 11 bases align to TRBD1. CDR3 length: 13 residues. The V and J ends lost 3 bases and 5 bases, in that order; junction bases with no gene match: 3. CDR1 is GTSNPN, CDR2 SVGIG, per germline (reference sequence). For the CDR3, the DNA is TGTGCCTGGAGCGCGGGACAGGGGGACGAGCAGTACTTC. As protein: CAWSAGQGDEQYF.

V gene TRBV18 combines with J gene TRBJ2-7, with 7 bases fitting TRBD1. Germline CDR1 is KGHSH and CDR2 is LQKENI. CDR3 length: 14 amino acids. Trimming at V came to 3 bases and at J to 3 bases, leaving 5 bases not matched to a gene. The CDR3 DNA is TGTGCCAGCTCACCTAACCGGGACAGCTACGAGCAGTACTTC. Its translation is CASSPNRDSYEQYF.

The chain uses TRBV5-1 and TRBJ2-7, with a weak D call TRBD1 (6 bases). V was pared by 0 bases and J by 5 bases, with 12 bases between. Germline V gene data show CDR1 as SGHRS and CDR2 as YFSETQ. The CDR3 consists of 14 residues. CDR3 loop: CASSLEQGIHEQYF. The CDR3 DNA follows: TGCGCCAGCAGCTTGGAACAGGGTATCCACGAGCAGTACTTC.

This chain connects TRBV6-5 to TRBJ1-2; 7 positions agree with TRBD1. This CDR3 region has 14 residues. With 6 bases clipped from V and 2 bases from J, the junction kept 6 bases outside the gene matches. Germline assignment: CDR1 MNHEY and CDR2 SVGAGI. The CDR3 sequence: CASRRQGRNYGYTF. DNA of the CDR3: TGTGCCAGCAGGCGACAGGGTAGAAACTATGGCTACACCTTC.

This rearrangement joins TRBV2 to TRBJ1-5; 7 bases map to TRBD1. The CDR3 runs 15 residues. The junction had 5 bases not matched to a gene; V was cut back by 6 bases and J by 0 bases. Germline V gene data show CDR1 as SNHLY and CDR2 as FYNNEI. The CDR3 DNA reads TGTGCCAGCAGGGGGACAGTAAATAGCAATCAGCCCCAGCATTTT. The encoded protein is CASRGTVNSNQPQHF.

The rearrangement links TRBV4-1 to TRBJ2-7, with 10 bases fitting TRBD2. Germline values: CDR1 MGHRA, CDR2 YSYEKL. The trim removed 4 bases at V and 0 bases at J, leaving 3 bases unmatched. The CDR3 runs 15 residues. CDR3 region: CASSPSGSASYEQYF. The DNA for the CDR3 is TGCGCCAGCAGCCCTAGCGGGAGCGCCTCCTACGAGCAGTACTTC.

This clone has just a few counts. The rearrangement links TRBV5-1 to TRBJ1-4, with TRBD1 identical over 7 bases. Germline-derived CDR1 and CDR2 are SGHRS and YFSETQ. The trim removed 2 bases at V and 11 bases at J, leaving 9 bases unmatched. CDR3 length: 14 amino acids. The CDR3 here is CASSLPGQAEKLFF. Written as DNA, the CDR3 is TGCGCCAGCAGCTTACCAGGACAGGCGGAGAAACTGTTTTTT. The full variable domain, rest sourced from reference TRBV5-1 and TRBJ1-4, is KAGVTQTPRYLIKTRGQQVTLSCSPISGHRSVSWYQQTPGQGLQFLFEYFSETQRNKGNFPGRFSGRQFSNSRSEMNVSTLELGDSALYLCASSLPGQAEKLFFGSGTQLSVL.

The chain has TRBV29-1 and TRBJ2-5; 8 bases match TRBD1. There are 12 residues in the CDR3. Germline V gives CDR1 SQVTM, CDR2 ANQGSEA. With 6 bases clipped from V and 4 bases from J, the junction kept 4 bases outside the gene matches. The CDR3 reads CSVADRGETQYF. Here the CDR3 DNA reads TGCAGCGTCGCCGACAGGGGAGAGACCCAGTACTTC.

This chain joins TRBV28 and TRBJ1-2; D gene unclear. Between the trimmed V and J ends, which lost 6 bases and 5 bases, there was a span of 28 bases. The CDR3 consists of 18 residues. Germline CDR1 and CDR2: MDHEN and SYDVKM. The CDR3 sequence is CASRTPGGSPSLRYGYTF. DNA of the CDR3: TGTGCCAGCAGAACTCCCGGAGGATCGCCGTCCCTGAGATATGGCTACACCTTC.

This clone is a singleton in its sample. The V gene is TRBV7-2, the J gene TRBJ2-1; TRBD2 agrees at 7 bases. Trimming took 0 bases from V and 6 from J; bases not matched to a gene: 5. The CDR3 totals 15 residues. Germline V CDR1 and CDR2: SGHTA, FQGNSA. The CDR3: CASSLASGLANEQFF. CDR3 DNA: TGTGCCAGCAGCTTAGCTAGCGGGCTCGCCAATGAGCAGTTCTTC.

The chain has TRBV2 and TRBJ1-5, with TRBD1 as a possible D gene (5 bases). Trimming left V 5 bases short and J 3 bases short, with 11 bases between. The length of the CDR3 is 14 residues. Germline values: CDR1 SNHLY, CDR2 FYNNEI. CDR3 sequence reads: CASSKTVNNQPQHF. CDR3 in DNA: TGTGCCAGCAGTAAGACAGTTAACAATCAGCCCCAGCATTTT.

The CDR3 sequence: CSVERGGGNTEAFF. The CDR3 bases are TGCAGCGTTGAAAGGGGAGGGGGTAACACTGAAGCTTTCTTT. The chain is built from TRBV29-1 and TRBJ1-1; perhaps TRBD1 as D (6 bases). Between the trimmed V and J ends, which lost 2 bases and 2 bases, there was a span of 12 bases. The CDR3 has 14 amino acids. CDR1 is SQVTM and CDR2 is ANQGSEA in the germline V gene.

The rearrangement links TRBV29-1 to TRBJ2-3; 7 nucleotides agree with TRBD2. This CDR3 has 16 residues. Trimming cost V 2 bases and J 5 bases; bases outside gene matches: 13. Germline V gene lookup returns CDR1 SQVTM and CDR2 ANQGSEA. CDR3 coding DNA: TGCAGCGTTGAATCCAGCGGGAAAGTAAAAGGAGATACGCAGTATTTT. It encodes CSVESSGKVKGDTQYF.

The chain employs TRBV30 and TRBJ2-5; 10 bases line up with TRBD2. The end of the DNA is better explained by TRBJ2-7, so the J call may be wrong. CDR1 is GTSNPN, CDR2 SVGIG, per germline (reference sequence). CDR3 length: 15 amino acids. DNA for the CDR3: TGTGCCTGGCTCCCGGGGGGACTAGCGTCCCACGAGCAGTACTTC. Its translation is CAWLPGGLASHEQYF.

The table lists this clone with a few counts. The CDR3 reads CASSQETRETQYF. CDR3 in DNA: TGCGCCAGCAGCCAAGAGACTAGAGAGACCCAGTACTTC. This chain links TRBV4-3 with TRBJ2-5, with TRBD2 as a possible D gene (6 bases). Trimming removed 0 bases at V and 4 bases at J, with 6 bases between. The CDR3 loop spans 13 amino acids. Germline V gene sequence: CDR1 LGHNA, CDR2 YSLEER.

V gene TRBV10-3 combines with J gene TRBJ1-2; possible D gene TRBD1, 6 bases. CDR1 is ENHRY, CDR2 SYGVKD, per germline. The CDR3 has 15 residues. The V end lost 3 bases, the J end lost 4 bases, and 15 bases lay between the germline ends. This CDR3 reads CAISEGQLDGYGYTF. In DNA form, the CDR3 reads TGTGCCATCAGTGAAGGACAGCTAGACGGCTATGGCTACACCTTC.

The rearrangement uses TRBV10-3 and TRBJ2-1; 12 bases align to TRBD1. Germline CDR1 and CDR2: ENHRY and SYGVKD. The CDR3 length is 16 residues. The V segment lost 4 bases and the J segment 6 bases; nucleotides outside the gene matches: 7. For the CDR3, the DNA is TGTGCCATCAGTGTCCACCGGGACAGGGGGCTCAATGAGCAGTTCTTC. It encodes CAISVHRDRGLNEQFF.

The chain carries TRBV6-5 and TRBJ1-5; D unclear. The CDR3 runs 14 residues. CDR1 and CDR2 from the germline V gene are MNHEY and SVGAGI. Trimming shortened V by 2 bases and J by 4 bases, and 9 bases separated the two germline ends. Here the CDR3 reads CASSYRGNNQPQHF. In DNA, the CDR3 is TGTGCCAGCAGTTACCGGGGAAATAATCAGCCCCAGCATTTT.

The chain has TRBV6-6 and TRBJ2-5; 8 bases map to TRBD1. The germline V gene has CDR1 MNHNY and CDR2 SVGAGI (reference sequence). The J segment lost 5 bases and the V segment lost 10 bases, leaving 12 bases of the junction unmatched. The CDR3 sequence is 14 residues long. The CDR3 protein is CAICCQGASETQYF. In nucleotides, the CDR3 is TGTGCCATATGTTGTCAGGGGGCTTCGGAGACCCAGTACTTC.

The CDR3 sequence: CATARDREGFYSTDTQYF. CDR3 nucleotides: TGTGCCACCGCTAGGGACAGGGAGGGCTTTTATAGCACAGATACGCAGTATTTT. The chain couples TRBV27 to TRBJ2-3; 9 bases are shared with TRBD1. This CDR3 region has 18 residues. The germline V gene has CDR1 MNHEY and CDR2 SMNVEV (reference sequence). V was clipped by 10 bases and J by 0 bases; unmatched bases: 17.

The chain has TRBV4-2 and TRBJ2-2, with a possible D match to TRBD1 (8 bases). Germline V gene data show CDR1 as LGHNA and CDR2 as YNFKEQ. V gave up 0 bases and J gave up 4 bases, with 27 bases separating them. There are 21 residues in the CDR3. The DNA of the CDR3 is TGTGCCAGCAGCCAAGAAGGGCATCCACCAGGACAGGGAGGGGTCACCGGGGAGCTGTTTTTT. This codes for CASSQEGHPPGQGGVTGELFF.

This chain joins TRBV6-5 and TRBJ2-5; D is uncertain. V was shortened by 2 bases and J by 1 base, with 8 bases between the two germline ends. Per germline, CDR1 MNHEY and CDR2 SVGAGI. This CDR3 contains 14 residues. The DNA for the CDR3 is TGTGCCAGCAGTTACGAGAGCCTCCAAGAGACCCAGTACTTC. Amino acid sequence: CASSYESLQETQYF.

The J gene is TRBJ1-1, the V gene TRBV6-6; the D is unclear. Looked up from germline, CDR1 is MNHNY and CDR2 is SVGAGI (reference sequence). This CDR3 contains 12 residues. V lost 9 bases and J lost 0, with 8 bases in between. In DNA form, the CDR3 reads TGTGCCAGGACTGACCTGAACACTGAAGCTTTCTTT. It specifies CARTDLNTEAFF.

The CDR3 loop is CASSSRTTEAQYF. CDR3 coding DNA: TGCGCCAGCAGCTCTCGGACGACGGAGGCCCAGTACTTC. The V call is TRBV4-3, the J call TRBJ2-5; the D gene is possibly TRBD2 (5 bases). CDR1 LGHNA and CDR2 YSLEER come from the germline V gene. The CDR3 runs to 13 residues. The V and J ends lost 5 bases and 9 bases respectively, with 16 bases between them.